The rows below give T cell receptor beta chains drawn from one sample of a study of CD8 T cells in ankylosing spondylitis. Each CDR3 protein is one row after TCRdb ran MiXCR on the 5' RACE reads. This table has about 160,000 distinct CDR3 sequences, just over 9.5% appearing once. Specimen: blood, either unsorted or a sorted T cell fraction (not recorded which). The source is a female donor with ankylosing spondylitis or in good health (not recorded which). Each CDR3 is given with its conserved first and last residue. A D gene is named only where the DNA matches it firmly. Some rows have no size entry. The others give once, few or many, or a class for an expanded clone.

DNA: TGCGCCAGCAGCCAAGCAACCGGAGGCTACGAGCAGTACTTC; CDR3: CASSQATGGYEQYF; V: TRBV4-3; D: -; J: TRBJ2-7; size: few
DNA: TGTGCCAGCAGTCCCCTCGGGGGGACAGCGAACAATGAGCAGTTCTTC; CDR3: CASSPLGGTANNEQFF; V: TRBV6-2/TRBV6-3; D: -; J: TRBJ2-1; size: -
DNA: TGCGCCAGCAGCTCAGCGGGAGGACAGTTCTTC; CDR3: CASSSAGGQFF; V: TRBV5-1; D: TRBD2; J: TRBJ2-1; size: many
DNA: TGTGCCATCAGTGACGGCAGGGAGGACGAGCAGTACTTC; CDR3: CAISDGREDEQYF; V: TRBV10-3; D: -; J: TRBJ2-7; size: few
DNA: TGTGCCAGCAGTCTTTACCGGGACAGCAAAAACACCATATATTTT; CDR3: CASSLYRDSKNTIYF; V: TRBV28; D: TRBD1; J: TRBJ1-3; size: -
DNA: TGTGCCAGCAGCTCGGGGTGGGGTCAGAACACTGAAGCTTTCTTT; CDR3: CASSSGWGQNTEAFF; V: TRBV9; D: -; J: TRBJ1-1; size: many
DNA: TGTGCCAGCAGTCGGGCCTTAAACATTGAGCAGTTCTTC; CDR3: CASSRALNIEQFF; V: TRBV6-2/TRBV6-3; D: -; J: TRBJ2-1; size: -
DNA: TGTGCCAGCTTTTCCGGGACCACCTACAATGAGCAGTTCTTC; CDR3: CASFSGTTYNEQFF; V: TRBV6-1; D: -; J: TRBJ2-1; size: few
DNA: TGTGCCAGCACCCAGGGGGATAGCAATCAGCCCCAGCATTTT; CDR3: CASTQGDSNQPQHF; V: TRBV2; D: TRBD1; J: TRBJ1-5; size: -
DNA: TGTGCCAGCAGCGCATTCGGACAGGGGAATTCACCCCTCCACTTT; CDR3: CASSAFGQGNSPLHF; V: TRBV9; D: TRBD1; J: TRBJ1-6; size: few
DNA: TGCAGTGCCCCTTCGGCCTACAGAAACACCATATATTTT; CDR3: CSAPSAYRNTIYF; V: TRBV20-1; D: -; J: TRBJ1-3; size: many
DNA: TGCGCCAGCAGCGCACCGCTCCGGGACAGCCAAGAGACCCAGTACTTC; CDR3: CASSAPLRDSQETQYF; V: TRBV5-1; D: TRBD1; J: TRBJ2-5; size: many
DNA: TGTGCCAGCAGCCCCCGGGACTCCGACTACGAGCAGTACTTC; CDR3: CASSPRDSDYEQYF; V: TRBV7-8; D: -; J: TRBJ2-7; size: -
DNA: TGCGCCAGCAGTTTTGAGGGTTACGAGCAGTACTTC; CDR3: CASSFEGYEQYF; V: TRBV10-2; D: -; J: TRBJ2-7; size: few
DNA: TGTGCCAGCAGCTTCTATGGCGAGCAGTACTTC; CDR3: CASSFYGEQYF; V: TRBV7-9; D: -; J: TRBJ2-7; size: few
DNA: TGTGCCAGCAGTCCTCAGACCCGAGGGGTTGAAGCTTTCTTT; CDR3: CASSPQTRGVEAFF; V: TRBV12-3/TRBV12-4; D: -; J: TRBJ1-1; size: many
DNA: TGTGCCAGCAGCGTAGAAGGGGGCGTGATATATTTT; CDR3: CASSVEGGVIYF; V: TRBV9; D: TRBD1; J: TRBJ2-3; size: few
DNA: TGCAGCGTTGGAGTCAGGGGAGTCGGGACTGAAGCTTTCTTT; CDR3: CSVGVRGVGTEAFF; V: TRBV29-1; D: -; J: TRBJ1-1; size: -
DNA: TGTGCCAGCAGCCCCGTCCCCGGGACAGTTAACACCGGGGAGCTGTTTTTT; CDR3: CASSPVPGTVNTGELFF; V: TRBV3-1; D: TRBD1; J: TRBJ2-2; size: few
DNA: TGTGCCAGCAGCCAAGTTGGGTACGAGCAGTACTTC; CDR3: CASSQVGYEQYF; V: TRBV14; D: -; J: TRBJ2-7; size: many
DNA: TGCGCCAGCAGCCCCACCCAGGACTACTACGAGCAGTACTTC; CDR3: CASSPTQDYYEQYF; V: TRBV4-3; D: -; J: TRBJ2-7; size: few
DNA: TGCAGTGCTACGCCCCTACTCGGTTTCGGCTACACCTTC; CDR3: CSATPLLGFGYTF; V: TRBV20-1; D: -; J: TRBJ1-2; size: few
DNA: TGTGCCACCAGCAGAGATTTGGGAGTGGGAGGGAATGAGCAGTTCTTC; CDR3: CATSRDLGVGGNEQFF; V: TRBV15; D: TRBD2; J: TRBJ2-1; size: few
DNA: TGTGCCAGCAGCCCAGGAGGGGACTATACCTACGAGCAGTACTTC; CDR3: CASSPGGDYTYEQYF; V: TRBV9; D: TRBD2; J: TRBJ2-7; size: -
DNA: TGTGCCAGTAGTATAGCTTGGCAAGAGACCCAGTACTTC; CDR3: CASSIAWQETQYF; V: TRBV19; D: -; J: TRBJ2-5; size: -
DNA: TGTGCCGGCCGCAGGGACACCGGGGAGCTGTTTTTT; CDR3: CAGRRDTGELFF; V: TRBV5-4; D: -; J: TRBJ2-2; size: -
DNA: TGTGCCATCAGTTTTCCCGTCAGGGGGGCCCAAGAGACCCAGTACTTC; CDR3: CAISFPVRGAQETQYF; V: TRBV28; D: -; J: TRBJ2-5; size: -
DNA: TGTGCCAGCAGCTCATCGGACAGGGAATACAATGAGCAGTTCTTC; CDR3: CASSSSDREYNEQFF; V: TRBV7-9; D: TRBD1; J: TRBJ2-1; size: few
DNA: TGTGCCAGCTCACCTGACACGAGGGCACAGCCCCAGCATTTT; CDR3: CASSPDTRAQPQHF; V: TRBV18; D: -; J: TRBJ1-5; size: -
DNA: TGCGCCAGCAGCTTCGGGACAGGGAGTGAAAAACTGTTTTTT; CDR3: CASSFGTGSEKLFF; V: TRBV5-1; D: TRBD1; J: TRBJ1-4; size: many
DNA: TGTGCCAGCAGCTTTGGGGAGAGCACTGAAGCTTTCTTT; CDR3: CASSFGESTEAFF; V: TRBV7-2; D: -; J: TRBJ1-1; size: few
DNA: TGTGCCACCAGCAGAAGCCTCACTGAAGCTTTCTTT; CDR3: CATSRSLTEAFF; V: TRBV15; D: -; J: TRBJ1-1; size: -
DNA: TGTGCCAGCAGCTTGGAGACTAGCGGGGACTACAATGAGCAGTTCTTC; CDR3: CASSLETSGDYNEQFF; V: TRBV5-6; D: TRBD2; J: TRBJ2-1; size: -
DNA: TGTGCCAGCAGCACGTCAGGGTGGTCACTTGGGGTTTTGAGCGAGCAGTACTTC; CDR3: CASSTSGWSLGVLSEQYF; V: TRBV11-2; D: -; J: TRBJ2-7; size: -
DNA: TGTGCCAGCAGCCCTACAGGGGGTGGGAACACTGAAGCTTTCTTT; CDR3: CASSPTGGGNTEAFF; V: TRBV14; D: TRBD1; J: TRBJ1-1; size: many
DNA: TGCGCCAGCAGCTTGGCCGGGAGGAACACTGAAGCTTTCTTT; CDR3: CASSLAGRNTEAFF; V: TRBV5-1; D: -; J: TRBJ1-1; size: -
DNA: TGTGCCAGCAGCCCCGCCGACAACACTGAAGCTTTCTTT; CDR3: CASSPADNTEAFF; V: TRBV28; D: -; J: TRBJ1-1; size: few
DNA: TGTGCCAGCAGCTTGGCTGCGGCCTACTATGGCTACACCTTC; CDR3: CASSLAAAYYGYTF; V: TRBV5-5; D: -; J: TRBJ1-2; size: many
DNA: TGTGCCATCAGTGAGCCCGACAGGGGCAATGAGCAGTTCTTC; CDR3: CAISEPDRGNEQFF; V: TRBV10-3; D: TRBD1; J: TRBJ2-1; size: many
DNA: TGTGCCAGCAGCGGTGGAACCTACAATGAGCAGTTCTTC; CDR3: CASSGGTYNEQFF; V: TRBV7-8; D: -; J: TRBJ2-1; size: many
DNA: TGTGCCAGCAGCGTAGGATCCGATTCACCCCTCCACTTT; CDR3: CASSVGSDSPLHF; V: TRBV9; D: -; J: TRBJ1-6; size: few
DNA: TGTGCCAGCAGTGACTGGGGGAGCAGCAATGAGCAGTTCTTC; CDR3: CASSDWGSSNEQFF; V: TRBV2; D: -; J: TRBJ2-1; size: many
DNA: TGCAGTGCTTCCCGGACAGGGGCCTCCTACGAGCAGTACTTC; CDR3: CSASRTGASYEQYF; V: TRBV20-1; D: TRBD1; J: TRBJ2-7; size: many
DNA: TGTGCCACCAGTGATCTGCACGGGACTAGCGGCTACAATGAGCAGTTCTTC; CDR3: CATSDLHGTSGYNEQFF; V: TRBV24-1; D: TRBD2; J: TRBJ2-1; size: -
DNA: TGTGCCAGCAGTTCCGGGACTAGCGGGAGGAACGAGCAGTACTTC; CDR3: CASSSGTSGRNEQYF; V: TRBV27; D: TRBD2; J: TRBJ2-7; size: -
DNA: TGTGCCAGCAGCTTAGTGGTGGATTCAAACAATGAGCAGTTCTTC; CDR3: CASSLVVDSNNEQFF; V: TRBV13; D: -; J: TRBJ2-1; size: -
DNA: TGTGCCATCAGTTCAGGAACTAGCGGAAACTACGAGCAGTACTTC; CDR3: CAISSGTSGNYEQYF; V: TRBV10-3; D: TRBD2; J: TRBJ2-7; size: few
DNA: TGTGCCAGCAGTATATCACATACGCAGTATTTT; CDR3: CASSISHTQYF; V: TRBV25-1; D: -; J: TRBJ2-3; size: -
DNA: TGCGCCACTACCCCGGGACAGATTAACACCGGGGAGCTGTTTTTT; CDR3: CATTPGQINTGELFF; V: TRBV5-1; D: TRBD1; J: TRBJ2-2; size: many
DNA: TGTGCCAGCAGTGTTACAGGGGGAGAGACCCAGTACTTC; CDR3: CASSVTGGETQYF; V: TRBV25-1; D: TRBD1; J: TRBJ2-5; size: many
DNA: TGCAGCGTTGAAGACGGACCTTCCTACGAGCAGTACTTC; CDR3: CSVEDGPSYEQYF; V: TRBV29-1; D: -; J: TRBJ2-7; size: few
DNA: TGTGCCAGCAGGGACCTCGGACTAAAAGAGACCCAGTACTTC; CDR3: CASRDLGLKETQYF; V: TRBV6-1; D: -; J: TRBJ2-5; size: few
DNA: TGCGCCAGCAGCCAAGGGAGGGGGCGAACCAATGAGCAGTTCTTC; CDR3: CASSQGRGRTNEQFF; V: TRBV4-3; D: -; J: TRBJ2-1; size: many
DNA: TGTGCCAGCAGCCCCACAGTAAGGGTACTAGCGGGAGAAGAGACCCAGTACTTC; CDR3: CASSPTVRVLAGEETQYF; V: TRBV11-1; D: TRBD2; J: TRBJ2-5; size: -